A selection of T cell receptor beta chains follows, all from one sample in a study of shared clonotypes between healthy human individuals. Only in-frame clones appear in the TCRdb table, and some are missing; sequencing was by immunoSEQ multiplex PCR. The sample shows some 2,500,000 clones, 92% of them seen only once. The sample taken for sequencing was naive CD4+ T cells from PBMCs. Receptor source: a man aged 18-30 years in good health. Some clones in this sample may be carry-over from other donors' samples. Both conserved end residues are part of each CDR3. Fields, in order: V gene, clone size, J gene, D gene, CDR3 DNA, CDR3 protein. The D gene is left open where the match is weak. Size is omitted from some rows. Given values are once, few, many or a class for expanded clones.

v_gene: TRBV18; abundance: -; j_gene: TRBJ1-2; d_gene: TRBD1; CDR3nt: TGTGCCAGCTCAAGGACCGGACAGGGGGCGGAGTATGGCTACACCTTC; CDR3aa: CASSRTGQGAEYGYTF
v_gene: TRBV5-1; abundance: -; j_gene: TRBJ1-1; d_gene: TRBD1; CDR3nt: TGCGCCAGCAGCTTGGAATGGCAGGGGGCGGGCACTGAAGCTTTCTTT; CDR3aa: CASSLEWQGAGTEAFF
v_gene: TRBV5-1; abundance: once; j_gene: TRBJ1-5; d_gene: -; CDR3nt: TGCGCCAGCAGCTTGGGAGAGGGTGGGAGTCAGCCCCAGCATTTT; CDR3aa: CASSLGEGGSQPQHF
v_gene: TRBV5-1; abundance: -; j_gene: TRBJ2-7; d_gene: TRBD1; CDR3nt: TGCGCCAGCAGCGTAAGGGGGCTCGGCGAGCAGTACTTC; CDR3aa: CASSVRGLGEQYF
v_gene: TRBV7-9; abundance: -; j_gene: TRBJ2-3; d_gene: TRBD2; CDR3nt: TGTGCCAGCAGACCTCTTAGCGGGACTAGCGTAACAGATACGCAGTATTTT; CDR3aa: CASRPLSGTSVTDTQYF
v_gene: TRBV6-6; abundance: -; j_gene: TRBJ1-1; d_gene: TRBD1; CDR3nt: TGTGCCAGCAGTCGAGGGGGCACGGGCACTGAAGCTTTCTTT; CDR3aa: CASSRGGTGTEAFF
v_gene: TRBV28; abundance: -; j_gene: TRBJ1-2; d_gene: -; CDR3nt: TGTGCCAGCACACTGGCAGGCCTTGATGGCTACACCTTC; CDR3aa: CASTLAGLDGYTF
v_gene: TRBV4-3; abundance: -; j_gene: TRBJ2-7; d_gene: -; CDR3nt: TGCGCCAGCAGCCAAGATCCGGCTAGTGTGGCCTACGAGCAGTACTTC; CDR3aa: CASSQDPASVAYEQYF
v_gene: TRBV19; abundance: -; j_gene: TRBJ1-1; d_gene: TRBD1; CDR3nt: TGTGCCAGTAGTTGGGGACAGGCCAACACTGAAGCTTTCTTT; CDR3aa: CASSWGQANTEAFF
v_gene: TRBV7-3; abundance: -; j_gene: TRBJ2-5; d_gene: -; CDR3nt: TGTGCCAGCAGCTTAAACGCAGGTGGACAAGAGACCCAGTACTTC; CDR3aa: CASSLNAGGQETQYF
v_gene: TRBV4-1; abundance: few; j_gene: TRBJ1-1; d_gene: -; CDR3nt: TGCGCCAGCAGCCAAATCGCACAGGGCTGGAACACTGAAGCTTTCTTT; CDR3aa: CASSQIAQGWNTEAFF
v_gene: TRBV6-1; abundance: -; j_gene: TRBJ2-4; d_gene: -; CDR3nt: TGTGCCAGCAGAGGGACGGCTACCAAAAACATTCAGTACTTC; CDR3aa: CASRGTATKNIQYF
v_gene: TRBV10-3; abundance: few; j_gene: TRBJ1-2; d_gene: -; CDR3nt: TGTGCCATCAGCTACAGGGATGGCTACACCTTC; CDR3aa: CAISYRDGYTF
v_gene: TRBV9; abundance: -; j_gene: TRBJ2-3; d_gene: TRBD2; CDR3nt: TGTGCCAGCAGCATAATCCGGGAGGGTACGCAGTATTTT; CDR3aa: CASSIIREGTQYF
v_gene: TRBV7-2; abundance: -; j_gene: TRBJ1-1; d_gene: -; CDR3nt: TGTGCCAGCAGCTTACCGCTTGGAGGGGCTGAAGCTTTCTTT; CDR3aa: CASSLPLGGAEAFF
v_gene: TRBV7-2; abundance: -; j_gene: TRBJ1-5; d_gene: TRBD1; CDR3nt: TGTGCCAGCAGCTTCTACAGGGGGGGCAATCAGCCCCAGCATTTT; CDR3aa: CASSFYRGGNQPQHF
v_gene: TRBV7-3; abundance: -; j_gene: TRBJ2-5; d_gene: -; CDR3nt: TGTGCCAGCAGCCGCGGTGGGGGGACGGGCCAAGAGACCCAGTACTTC; CDR3aa: CASSRGGGTGQETQYF
v_gene: TRBV19; abundance: -; j_gene: TRBJ2-1; d_gene: TRBD1; CDR3nt: TGTGCCAGTAGTATAACGATCCGAAGGACAGGGGCGATATACAATGAGCAGTTCTTC; CDR3aa: CASSITIRRTGAIYNEQFF
v_gene: TRBV6-5; abundance: -; j_gene: TRBJ1-2; d_gene: TRBD1; CDR3nt: TGTGCCAGCAGGGGACAGGGCCAGAACTATGGCTACACCTTC; CDR3aa: CASRGQGQNYGYTF
v_gene: TRBV7-2; abundance: -; j_gene: TRBJ2-3; d_gene: TRBD1; CDR3nt: TGTGCCAGCAGCTTAGCCCGGACAGGGGGCGCAGATACGCAGTATTTT; CDR3aa: CASSLARTGGADTQYF
v_gene: TRBV28; abundance: -; j_gene: TRBJ2-5; d_gene: TRBD1; CDR3nt: TGTGCCAGCCGACCCGGACAGGGGGAGACCCAGTACTTC; CDR3aa: CASRPGQGETQYF
v_gene: TRBV7-9; abundance: -; j_gene: TRBJ2-5; d_gene: -; CDR3nt: TGTGCCAGCAGCTTAGTCCCCTGGACACCTCAAGAGACCCAGTACTTC; CDR3aa: CASSLVPWTPQETQYF
v_gene: TRBV5-1; abundance: -; j_gene: TRBJ2-7; d_gene: TRBD2; CDR3nt: TGCGCCAGCAGCTTGGGCCTAGCGGCCTCCTACGAGCAGTACTTC; CDR3aa: CASSLGLAASYEQYF
v_gene: TRBV6-1; abundance: -; j_gene: TRBJ2-5; d_gene: -; CDR3nt: TGTGCCAGCAGTGAAGGTCTGTCGGCCCAGTACTTC; CDR3aa: CASSEGLSAQYF
v_gene: TRBV7-3; abundance: -; j_gene: TRBJ2-5; d_gene: -; CDR3nt: TGTGCCAGCAGCTTAGGCCAGTTCCCGTTCGAGACCCAGTACTTC; CDR3aa: CASSLGQFPFETQYF
v_gene: TRBV11-2; abundance: -; j_gene: TRBJ2-3; d_gene: -; CDR3nt: TGTGCCAGCAGCCGAGCCCCTTCGGATACGCAGTATTTT; CDR3aa: CASSRAPSDTQYF
v_gene: TRBV5-4; abundance: -; j_gene: TRBJ1-1; d_gene: -; CDR3nt: TGTGCCAGCAGCTCACCCCAAGGGGGGATGAACACTGAAGCTTTCTTT; CDR3aa: CASSSPQGGMNTEAFF